This passage covers 19 T cell receptor beta chains from one sample sequenced in a study of OX40 agonist ivuxolimab in advanced cancers. Clones were sequenced by immunoSEQ multiplex PCR, and TCRdb holds only the in-frame ones, with some missing. Here the sample spans some 85,000 clones, about 90% being singletons. The source material was CD4+ or CD8+ T cells sorted from blood, sampled in a trial of the OX40 agonist ivuxolimab. The receptors were gathered from an adult with an advanced solid tumor such as melanoma, head and neck, liver or kidney cancer.

The chain carries TRBV11-2 and TRBJ2-2; 10 bases match TRBD2. After removal of 5 bases from V and 6 bases from J, the junction contained 3 bases not matched to a gene. This CDR3 contains 14 residues. Germline values: CDR1 SGHAT, CDR2 FQNNGV. The CDR3 DNA is TGTGCCAGCAGCGTGACTAGCGGGTCCGGGGAGCTGTTTTTT. Translated, it gives CASSVTSGSGELFF.

The CDR3: CAWGLTNTGELFF. CDR3 bases: TGTGCCTGGGGACTTACGAACACCGGGGAGCTGTTTTTT. The chain employs TRBV30 and TRBJ2-2; D is possibly TRBD2 (5 bases). The V end was cut by 5 bases, the J end by 0 bases, with 7 bases between. The germline gives CDR1 GTSNPN, CDR2 SVGIG (reference sequence). The CDR3 consists of 13 residues.

This clone occurred a few times. The gene calls are TRBV28 and TRBJ1-4; the match to TRBD1 covers 7 bases. Unmatched junction bases numbered 10, after V lost 6 bases and J lost 6 bases. The CDR3 has 15 amino acids. Germline-derived CDR1 and CDR2 are MDHEN and SYDVKM. The CDR3 sequence is CASSQRQGLHEKLFF. CDR3 in DNA: TGTGCCAGCAGCCAAAGACAGGGACTTCATGAAAAACTGTTTTTT.

The chain has TRBV30 and TRBJ1-5; 8 bases align to TRBD1. V trimming: 2 bases; J trimming: 11 bases; junction bases outside the gene matches: 5. The germline V gene encodes CDR1 GTSNPN and CDR2 SVGIG (reference sequence). CDR3 length: 12 amino acids. CDR3 bases: TGTGCCTGGAGTAAAACAGGGGGGACCCAGCATTTT. This translates into CAWSKTGGTQHF.

The rearrangement uses TRBV7-8 and TRBJ1-1; D call uncertain. The CDR3 is 13 residues long. V dropped 0 bases and J dropped 4 bases, with 6 bases sitting between them. In germline, CDR1 is SGHVS, CDR2 FQNEAQ. CDR3 DNA sequence: TGTGCCAGCAGCTTAGCCCGGTTCACTGAAGCTTTCTTT. Its protein is CASSLARFTEAFF.

This chain uses TRBV21-1 with TRBJ2-5; the D segment call TRBD2 is taken from the table without a DNA check. TRBV21-1 is classified as a pseudogene. The CDR3 consists of 15 residues. For the CDR3, the DNA is TGTGCCAGCAGCAAATTGATTAGAGTTCTAGAGACCCAGTACTTC. It codes for CASSKLIRVLETQYF.

The sample holds one count of this clone. V is TRBV5-1 and J is TRBJ2-1, with D unresolved. Germline values: CDR1 SGHRS, CDR2 YFSETQ. The CDR3 is made up of 15 amino acids. Trimming stripped 0 bases from V and 9 bases from J, with 16 bases between. CDR3 region: CASSLDGVQVSEQFF. The CDR3 region has the DNA TGCGCCAGCAGCTTGGACGGAGTGCAAGTATCTGAGCAGTTCTTC.

Only one count was recorded for this clone. The genes are TRBV7-2 and TRBJ2-3; TRBD2 matches 9 bases. Germline-derived CDR1 and CDR2 are SGHTA and FQGNSA. V lost 0 bases to trimming and J lost 3 bases; unmatched junction nucleotides: 10. The CDR3 is 18 residues long. The CDR3 DNA reads TGTGCCAGCAGCTTAGCGTCGGCGGGAGGGGTTATGACAGATACGCAGTATTTT. This translates into CASSLASAGGVMTDTQYF.

V gene TRBV27 combines with J gene TRBJ2-7, with TRBD1 as a possible D gene (6 bases). Germline CDR1 MNHEY, CDR2 SMNVEV (reference sequence). This CDR3 spans 15 amino acids. V shed 8 bases and J shed 0 bases, with 17 bases lying between them. The CDR3 sequence: CASADSDSSSYEQYF. The CDR3, as DNA: TGTGCCAGCGCGGACTCGGACAGTAGCTCCTACGAGCAGTACTTC.

V usage is TRBV18 and J usage is TRBJ2-3, with 8 bases matching TRBD2. The CDR3 is made up of 14 amino acids. The ends lost 3 bases at V and 12 bases at J; junction bases unmatched: 11. Germline loops: CDR1 KGHSH, CDR2 LQKENI. CDR3 residues: CASSPLAGLGIQYF. The CDR3 DNA is TGTGCCAGCTCACCGCTAGCGGGTCTTGGTATTCAGTATTTT.

The V call is TRBV10-3, the J call TRBJ2-1; no firm D call. Trimming took off 2 bases at V and 7 bases at J, with 9 bases between the two ends. This CDR3 spans 13 amino acids. Germline V gene sequence: CDR1 ENHRY, CDR2 SYGVKD. CDR3 sequence (DNA): TGTGCCATCAGTGAGCCCCCAGTTAATGAGCAGTTCTTC. Amino acid sequence: CAISEPPVNEQFF.

V and J are TRBV6-1 and TRBJ1-1; D remains unclear. Germline values: CDR1 MNHNS, CDR2 SASEGT. V dropped 4 bases and J dropped 1 base, with 13 bases sitting between them. The CDR3 loop spans 15 amino acids. The CDR3 protein is CASSAFAGENTEAFF. The CDR3 DNA sequence: TGTGCCAGCAGTGCGTTCGCCGGGGAGAACACTGAAGCTTTCTTT.

The chain links TRBV7-4 to TRBJ1-5, with D hard to call. V shed 6 bases and J shed 12 bases, with 12 bases lying between them. The CDR3 totals 11 residues. CDR1 is SGHVT, CDR2 SQSDAQ, per germline. CDR3 DNA: TGTGCCAGCAGTCTTGGACGGAGCCAGCATTTT. Translation gives CASSLGRSQHF.

V gene TRBV5-6 combines with J gene TRBJ2-1; tentatively, D is TRBD1 (5 bases). The CDR3 length is 14 residues. CDR1 is SGHDT, CDR2 YYEEEE, per germline. V dropped 0 bases and J dropped 4 bases, with 8 bases sitting between them. The CDR3 nucleotides are TGTGCCAGCAGCTTGGACAGGAGATACAATGAGCAGTTCTTC. This codes for CASSLDRRYNEQFF.

The CDR3 loop is CASSLGGGDTDTQYF. CDR3 bases: TGTGCCAGCAGCTTAGGGGGAGGAGACACAGATACGCAGTATTTT. The chain employs TRBV5-4 and TRBJ2-3, with D perhaps TRBD1 or TRBD2 (6 bases each). V lost 2 bases, J lost 2 bases, and 12 bases lay in between. Germline V gene data show CDR1 as SGHNT and CDR2 as YYREEE (reference sequence). This CDR3 region has 15 residues.

The CDR3 DNA sequence: TGTGCCAGCAGCTCCCCACTTATAGGCATTCAGTACTTC. It translates to CASSSPLIGIQYF. The V call is TRBV11-2, the J call TRBJ2-4; D ambiguous. The V end was cut by 4 bases, the J end by 9 bases, with 13 bases between. Germline V CDR1 and CDR2: SGHAT, FQNNGV. This CDR3 has 13 amino acids.

The chain joins TRBV30 to TRBJ2-3, with a possible D match to TRBD2 (5 bases). CDR1 and CDR2 from the germline V gene are GTSNPN and SVGIG (reference sequence). With 0 bases removed from V and 0 bases from J, the gap between germline ends came to 10 bases. The CDR3 totals 15 residues. CDR3 DNA: TGTGCCTGGAGTGTAGAGGGCAGGAGCACAGATACGCAGTATTTT. It encodes CAWSVEGRSTDTQYF.

As to this clone: In the same sample, other DNA sequences code for this CDR3. The CDR3 nucleotides are TGTGCCAGCAGCGGACAGGGGGGGAATCAGCCCCAGCATTTT. Its translation: CASSGQGGNQPQHF. The chain has TRBV2 and TRBJ1-5; 10 bases map to TRBD1. The V gene end was trimmed by 6 bases and the J gene end by 4 bases; junction bases not matched to a gene: 3. This CDR3 spans 14 amino acids. Germline V CDR1 and CDR2: SNHLY, FYNNEI. Using reference TRBV2 and TRBJ1-5 for the parts outside the CDR3, the full variable domain is EPEVTQTPSHQVTQMGQEVILRCVPISNHLYFYWYRQILGQKVEFLVSFYNNEISEKSEIFDDQFSVERPDGSNFTLKIRSTKLEDSAMYFCASSGQGGNQPQHFGDGTRLSIL.

The genes are TRBV15 and TRBJ1-2, with a weak D call TRBD1 (6 bases). The germline V gene has CDR1 LNHNV and CDR2 YYDKDF (reference sequence). The CDR3 contains 15 residues. The V end was cut by 2 bases, the J end by 1 base, with 11 bases between. The CDR3 reads CATSRQTGFNYGYTF. The CDR3 DNA reads TGTGCCACCAGCAGACAGACAGGATTTAACTATGGCTACACCTTC.